This T cell receptor beta chain stems from a study of blood T cells in healthy people across ages. As regards this clonotype: The antigen remains unidentified.

For the second PCR, which ran for about 6 to 11 cycles, a sample-barcoded 5' primer and a J-beta primer mix were used. A tag from a template-switch adaptor with 12 random nucleotides marked each cDNA molecule. MiXCR was run by TCRdb on the 5' RACE reads, yielding one entry per CDR3 protein. The sample has 850,000 to 1,000,000 distinct CDR3 sequences; roughly half are singletons. Study-level results: Investigators treated diversity estimates from one million T cells as underestimates.

Per the germline V gene, CDR1 is MNHEY and CDR2 is SVGAGI. The CDR3 length is 14 residues. Deletions cut 2 bases from V and 1 base from J, with 3 bases between. The genes are TRBV6-5 and TRBJ2-6; no clear D gene. Sequenced material: blood. This TCR came from a woman aged 60-75 years in good health. CDR3 sequence: CASSYASGANVLTF. The CDR3 DNA reads as TGTGCCAGCAGTTACGCTTCTGGGGCCAACGTCCTGACTTTC.